Listed below are T cell receptor beta chains from one sample, sequenced in a study of identical twins. TCRdb re-derived calls from the 5' RACE reads in MiXCR, one entry per CDR3 protein. The data contain hundreds of thousands of distinct CDR3 sequences, about a fifth of them singletons. These data also formed part of another study, on yellow fever vaccine responses in identical twins.

The sequencing sample was made of CD4+ T cells sorted from blood. Every receptor here comes from a woman under 30 in good health. Each CDR3 is given with its conserved first and last residue. A D gene is named only where the DNA matches it firmly. Some rows have no size entry. The others give once, few or many, or a class for an expanded clone.

TRBV12-3/TRBV12-4,TRBJ2-1,NA,many,13,TGTGCCAGCAGTTTCGCAGCAGGCAATGAGCAGTTCTTC,CASSFAAGNEQFF
TRBV20-1,TRBJ2-7,TRBD2,NA,13,TGCAGTGCCTCCGGACTAGCGGGAGTCGAGCAGTACTTC,CSASGLAGVEQYF
TRBV12-3/TRBV12-4,TRBJ1-4,NA,NA,15,TGTGCCAGCAGTCCCTCCGCGGGTTCGGGGGAAAAACTGTTTTTT,CASSPSAGSGEKLFF
TRBV10-3,TRBJ2-5,NA,NA,15,TGTGCCATCAGTGAGTCGGGCGTTAGCCAAGAGACCCAGTACTTC,CAISESGVSQETQYF
TRBV12-3/TRBV12-4,TRBJ1-1,NA,few,16,TGTGCCAGCAGTTTTATTAGTACAGGAACGAACACTGAAGCTTTCTTT,CASSFISTGTNTEAFF
TRBV20-1,TRBJ2-2,NA,NA,16,TGCAGTGCTAGAGCCGGGGGCGCAAAGAACACCGGGGAGCTGTTTTTT,CSARAGGAKNTGELFF
TRBV27,TRBJ2-3,TRBD2,NA,15,TGTGCCAGCAGTTTAAAGACTAGCGGGACAGATACGCAGTATTTT,CASSLKTSGTDTQYF
TRBV4-1,TRBJ1-1,NA,NA,17,TGCGCCAGCAGCCAAGATCAAATAAGGGGCCTGAACACTGAAGCTTTCTTT,CASSQDQIRGLNTEAFF
TRBV15,TRBJ2-2,TRBD2,NA,17,TGTGCCACCAGCATACCCGGAGCGGGGGCGAACACCGGGGAGCTGTTTTTT,CATSIPGAGANTGELFF
TRBV3-1,TRBJ2-3,TRBD2,NA,15,TGTGCCAGCGCCACGGGAGGGGGGGCTGCAGATACGCAGTATTTT,CASATGGGAADTQYF
TRBV5-1,TRBJ2-1,TRBD1,NA,14,TGCGCCAGCAGCGCACAGGGGGCTGGGAATGAGCAGTTCTTC,CASSAQGAGNEQFF
TRBV12-3/TRBV12-4,TRBJ2-1,TRBD2,few,15,TGTGCCAGCAGTACGAGCGGGGCCTCCTACAATGAGCAGTTCTTC,CASSTSGASYNEQFF
TRBV7-3,TRBJ2-2,NA,few,16,TGTGCCAGCAGCTTTTTTGGCGGTGCGAACACCGGGGAGCTGTTTTTT,CASSFFGGANTGELFF
TRBV10-3,TRBJ2-1,NA,NA,15,TGTGCCATCAGTAACAGGGATTTTTCCTACAATGAGCAGTTCTTC,CAISNRDFSYNEQFF
TRBV10-3,TRBJ2-5,TRBD2,few,17,TGTGCCATCAGTGAGTCCGGGGGGGCCACCTCCAGGGAGACCCAGTACTTC,CAISESGGATSRETQYF
TRBV10-2,TRBJ1-6,NA,NA,14,TGCGCCAGCAGTGACCCACCGAAGGATTCACCCCTCCACTTT,CASSDPPKDSPLHF
TRBV28,TRBJ1-2,TRBD1,NA,14,TGTGCCAGCAGACGAACCTCGACAGGGAAGTACTACACCTTC,CASRRTSTGKYYTF
TRBV10-3,TRBJ2-1,TRBD1,few,15,TGTGCCATCAGTGAGTCGTCAGGGGGCCGGAATGAGCAGTTCTTC,CAISESSGGRNEQFF
TRBV15,TRBJ1-5,TRBD1,many,15,TGTGCCACCAGCAGAGATAAGACAGGGACCAAGCCCCAGCATTTT,CATSRDKTGTKPQHF
TRBV7-8,TRBJ2-5,NA,NA,15,TGTGCCAGCAGTCCCCGAGTCCCAGACTGGGAGACCCAGTACTTC,CASSPRVPDWETQYF
TRBV20-1,TRBJ2-2,NA,few,13,TGCAGTGCTAGGGGATGGGACACCGGGGAGCTGTTTTTT,CSARGWDTGELFF
TRBV24-1,TRBJ2-1,TRBD2,NA,16,TGTGCCACCTCGTCTCCTTCCGGGACTAGTCTGGATGAGCAGTTCTTC,CATSSPSGTSLDEQFF
TRBV6-4,TRBJ2-1,TRBD2,few,15,TGTGCCAGCAGTGACCGGAATAGCGGGAGTTATGAGCAGTTCTTC,CASSDRNSGSYEQFF